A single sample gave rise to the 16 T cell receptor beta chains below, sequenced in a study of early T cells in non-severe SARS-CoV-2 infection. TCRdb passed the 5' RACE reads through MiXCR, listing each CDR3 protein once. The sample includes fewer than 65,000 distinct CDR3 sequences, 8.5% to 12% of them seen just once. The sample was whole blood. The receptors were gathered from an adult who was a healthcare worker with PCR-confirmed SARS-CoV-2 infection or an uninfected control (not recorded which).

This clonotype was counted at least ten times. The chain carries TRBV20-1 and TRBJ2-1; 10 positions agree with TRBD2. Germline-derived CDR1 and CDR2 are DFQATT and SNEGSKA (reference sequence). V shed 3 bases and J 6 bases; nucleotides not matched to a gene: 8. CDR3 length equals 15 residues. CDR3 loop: CSASALAGVGNEQFF. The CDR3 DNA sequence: TGCAGTGCTAGTGCCCTAGCGGGAGTTGGCAATGAGCAGTTCTTC.

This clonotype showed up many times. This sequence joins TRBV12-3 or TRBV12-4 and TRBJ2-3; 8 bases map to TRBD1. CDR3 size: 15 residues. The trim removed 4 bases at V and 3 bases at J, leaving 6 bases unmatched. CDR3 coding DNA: TGTGCCAGCAGTTCCCAGGGGGCTAGTACAGATACGCAGTATTTT. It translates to CASSSQGASTDTQYF.

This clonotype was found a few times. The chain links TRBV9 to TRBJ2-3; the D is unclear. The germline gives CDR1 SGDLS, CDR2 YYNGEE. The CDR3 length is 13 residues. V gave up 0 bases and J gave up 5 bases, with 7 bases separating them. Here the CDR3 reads CASSVDRLDTQYF. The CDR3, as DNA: TGTGCCAGCAGCGTAGACAGACTAGATACGCAGTATTTT.

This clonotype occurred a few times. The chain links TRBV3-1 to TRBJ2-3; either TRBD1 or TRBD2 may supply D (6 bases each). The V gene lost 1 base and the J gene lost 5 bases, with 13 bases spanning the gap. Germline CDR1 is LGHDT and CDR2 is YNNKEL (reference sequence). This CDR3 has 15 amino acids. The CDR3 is CASSQVGGAGDTQYF. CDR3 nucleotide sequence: TGTGCCAGCAGCCAAGTGGGGGGCGCGGGAGATACGCAGTATTTT.

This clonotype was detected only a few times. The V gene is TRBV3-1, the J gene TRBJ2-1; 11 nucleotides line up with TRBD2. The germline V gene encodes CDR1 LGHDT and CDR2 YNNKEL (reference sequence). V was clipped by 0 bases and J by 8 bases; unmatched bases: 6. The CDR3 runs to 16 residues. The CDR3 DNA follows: TGTGCCAGCAGCCAAGATCCTAGCGGGAGGCGGGATGAGCAGTTCTTC. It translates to CASSQDPSGRRDEQFF.

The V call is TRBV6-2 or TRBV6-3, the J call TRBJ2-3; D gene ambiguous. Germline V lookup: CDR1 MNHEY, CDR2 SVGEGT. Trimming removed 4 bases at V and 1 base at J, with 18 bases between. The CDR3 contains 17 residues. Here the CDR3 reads CASSSPSWAPGTDTQYF. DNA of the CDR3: TGTGCCAGCAGTTCCCCCTCCTGGGCGCCGGGCACAGATACGCAGTATTTT.

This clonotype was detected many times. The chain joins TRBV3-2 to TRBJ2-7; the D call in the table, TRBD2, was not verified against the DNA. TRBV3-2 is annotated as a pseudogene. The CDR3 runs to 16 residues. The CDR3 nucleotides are TGTGCCAGCAGCCAAGGCCCAGCGGGAGCTTTATACGAGCAGTACTTC. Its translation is CASSQGPAGALYEQYF.

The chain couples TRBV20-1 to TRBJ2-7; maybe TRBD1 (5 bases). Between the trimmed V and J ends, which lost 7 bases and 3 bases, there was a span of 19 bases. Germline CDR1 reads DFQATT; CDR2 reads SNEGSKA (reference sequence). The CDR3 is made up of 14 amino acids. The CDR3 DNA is TGCAGTGTCACTCTACTCGGCAGGGACTACGAGCAGTACTTC. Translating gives CSVTLLGRDYEQYF.

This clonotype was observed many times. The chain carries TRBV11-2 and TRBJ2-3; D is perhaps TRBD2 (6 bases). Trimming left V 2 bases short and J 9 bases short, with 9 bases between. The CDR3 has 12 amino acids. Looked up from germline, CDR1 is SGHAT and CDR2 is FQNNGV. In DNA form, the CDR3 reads TGTGCCAGCAGCTTACAGGCGGGAACGCAGTATTTT. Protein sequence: CASSLQAGTQYF.

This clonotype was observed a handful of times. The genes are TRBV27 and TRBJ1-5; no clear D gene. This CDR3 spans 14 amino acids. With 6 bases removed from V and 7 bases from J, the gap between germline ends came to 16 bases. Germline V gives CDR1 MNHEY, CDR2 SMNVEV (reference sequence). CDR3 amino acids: CASSAGAENQPQHF. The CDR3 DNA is TGTGCCAGCAGCGCAGGAGCAGAGAACCAGCCCCAGCATTTT.

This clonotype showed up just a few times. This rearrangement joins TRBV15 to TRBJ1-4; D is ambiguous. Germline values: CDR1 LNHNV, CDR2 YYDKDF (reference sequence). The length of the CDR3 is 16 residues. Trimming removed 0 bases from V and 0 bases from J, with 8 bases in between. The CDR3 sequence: CATSRDAGATNEKLFF. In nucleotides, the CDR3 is TGTGCCACCAGCAGAGACGCGGGAGCAACTAATGAAAAACTGTTTTTT.

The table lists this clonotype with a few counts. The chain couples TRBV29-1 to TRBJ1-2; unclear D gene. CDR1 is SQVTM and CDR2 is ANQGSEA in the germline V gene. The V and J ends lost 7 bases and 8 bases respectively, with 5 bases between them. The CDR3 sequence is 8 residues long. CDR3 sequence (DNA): TGCAGCGGTGAGGGCTACACCTTC. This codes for CSGEGYTF.

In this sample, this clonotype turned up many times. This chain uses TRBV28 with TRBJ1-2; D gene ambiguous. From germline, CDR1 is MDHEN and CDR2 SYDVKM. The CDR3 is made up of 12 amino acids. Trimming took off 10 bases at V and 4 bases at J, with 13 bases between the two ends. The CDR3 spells CATLRTVYGYTF. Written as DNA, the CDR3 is TGTGCCACCCTTAGGACGGTCTATGGCTACACCTTC.

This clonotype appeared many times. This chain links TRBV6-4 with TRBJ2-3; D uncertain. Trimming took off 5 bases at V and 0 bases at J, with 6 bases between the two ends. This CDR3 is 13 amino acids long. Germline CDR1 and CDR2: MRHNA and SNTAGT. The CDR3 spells CASSKTSTDTQYF. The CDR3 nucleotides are TGTGCCAGCAGTAAAACTAGCACAGATACGCAGTATTTT.

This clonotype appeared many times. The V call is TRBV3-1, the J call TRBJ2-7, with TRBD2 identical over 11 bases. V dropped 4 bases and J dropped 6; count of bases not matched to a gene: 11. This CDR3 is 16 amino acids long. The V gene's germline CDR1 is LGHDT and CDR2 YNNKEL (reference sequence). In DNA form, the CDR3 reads TGTGCCAGCAGCCCCCTGCTAGCGGGGGGCTGGATCGAGCAGTACTTC. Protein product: CASSPLLAGGWIEQYF.

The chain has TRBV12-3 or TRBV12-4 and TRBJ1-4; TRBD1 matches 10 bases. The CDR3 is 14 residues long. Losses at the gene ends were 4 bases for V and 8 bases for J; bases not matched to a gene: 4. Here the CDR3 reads CASSWGTGDEKLFF. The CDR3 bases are TGTGCCAGCAGTTGGGGGACAGGGGACGAAAAACTGTTTTTT.